The 9 T cell receptor beta chains reported below all come from one sample, sequenced in a study of T-cell reconstitution after alpha-beta-depleted transplantation in children. Study results and limitations: One year post-transplant, T-cell counts and diversity were largely derived from T cells produced anew.

These receptors are not linked to any known antigen. Unique molecular identifiers featured in how the TCRbeta library was prepared. TCRdb reprocessed the PCR reads via MiXCR and lists one record per CDR3 protein. The top ten hold approximately 8.6% of the sample, which has 250,000 to 300,000 distinct CDR3 sequences, just over 7.5% seen once. Sequences were derived from peripheral blood, sampled 360 days after TCRalphabeta/CD19-depleted stem cell transplant. Receptor source: a female patient between 2 and 15 years old who had a stem cell transplant for Fanconi anemia, so the T cells may come from the graft donor.

This clonotype was seen ten or more times. The V gene is TRBV29-1, the J gene TRBJ2-7, with TRBD1 identical over 7 bases. The V gene's germline CDR1 is SQVTM and CDR2 ANQGSEA. The V segment lost 6 bases and the J segment 5 bases; nucleotides outside the gene matches: 7. The CDR3 loop spans 12 amino acids. CDR3 bases: TGCAGCGTCTACTCGACAGGGAACGAGCAGTACTTC. It specifies CSVYSTGNEQYF.

The V and J genes are TRBV7-8 and TRBJ2-7, with TRBD1 identical over 10 bases. Germline V CDR1 and CDR2: SGHVS, FQNEAQ. The CDR3 sequence is 14 residues long. Losses at the gene ends were 0 bases for V and 4 bases for J; bases not matched to a gene: 0. In DNA form, the CDR3 reads TGTGCCAGCAGCTTAGCGGACAGGGGGTACGAGCAGTACGTC. It is translated as CASSLADRGYEQYV.

This clonotype has a handful of counts. V gene TRBV7-9 combines with J gene TRBJ1-5, with 8 positions matching TRBD1. This CDR3 region has 15 residues. J gave up 6 bases and V 5 bases, and 9 bases lay outside the gene matches. Germline V gives CDR1 SEHNR, CDR2 FQNEAQ (reference sequence). CDR3 coding DNA: TGTGCCAGCAGCCAAACAGGGGGTCGTTTTCAGCCCCAGCATTTT. This encodes CASSQTGGRFQPQHF.

This clonotype was seen a few times. The chain has TRBV6-1 and TRBJ1-2; TRBD1 agrees at 8 bases. Germline CDR1 and CDR2: MNHNS and SASEGT. The CDR3 loop spans 14 amino acids. V trimming: 5 bases; J trimming: 7 bases; junction bases outside the gene matches: 9. As DNA, the CDR3 is TGTGCCAGCAGTATTACAGGGGGAGGATTTGGCTACACCTTC. Protein product: CASSITGGGFGYTF.

This clonotype was seen at least ten times. The rearrangement links TRBV5-6 to TRBJ2-1; 7 positions agree with TRBD2. Per germline, CDR1 SGHDT and CDR2 YYEEEE. V dropped 0 bases and J dropped 6; count of bases not matched to a gene: 9. This CDR3 has 16 residues. For the CDR3, the DNA is TGTGCCAGCAGCTTGGCCCCCGGGACTATATCCAATGAGCAGTTCTTC. Its translation is CASSLAPGTISNEQFF.

This clonotype was counted a few times. The J gene is TRBJ1-6, the V gene TRBV28; no reliable D call. Germline loops: CDR1 MDHEN, CDR2 SYDVKM. Deletions cut 8 bases from V and 10 bases from J, with 12 bases between. CDR3 length equals 12 residues. CDR3 coding DNA: TGTGCCAGCGCCACCTCGGCCTCACCCCTCCACTTT. Amino acids: CASATSASPLHF.

V usage is TRBV20-1 and J usage is TRBJ1-1; no definite D call. V was shortened by 5 bases and J by 1 base, with 5 bases between the two germline ends. This CDR3 has 11 amino acids. The V gene's germline CDR1 is DFQATT and CDR2 SNEGSKA (reference sequence). CDR3 amino acids: CSAWTNTEAFF. DNA of the CDR3: TGCAGTGCTTGGACGAACACTGAAGCTTTCTTT.

This clonotype was seen only once. V is TRBV19 and J is TRBJ2-1; TRBD1 might be the D (6 bases). This CDR3 contains 15 residues. With 9 bases removed from V and 0 bases from J, the gap between germline ends came to 15 bases. The germline gives CDR1 LNHDA, CDR2 SQIVND (reference sequence). The CDR3 is CASRQDSGSYNEQFF. The CDR3 region has the DNA TGTGCCAGCAGACAGGATTCGGGCTCCTACAATGAGCAGTTCTTC.

This clonotype was counted at least ten times. The V gene is TRBV6-2 or TRBV6-3, the J gene TRBJ2-7, with 8 bases matching TRBD1. Germline V CDR1 and CDR2: MNHEY, SVGEGT. CDR3 length: 16 residues. V dropped 4 bases and J dropped 2; count of bases not matched to a gene: 10. The CDR3 here is CASSSPTPRGPYEQYF. The DNA of the CDR3 is TGTGCCAGCAGTTCCCCCACTCCCAGGGGGCCCTACGAGCAGTACTTC.